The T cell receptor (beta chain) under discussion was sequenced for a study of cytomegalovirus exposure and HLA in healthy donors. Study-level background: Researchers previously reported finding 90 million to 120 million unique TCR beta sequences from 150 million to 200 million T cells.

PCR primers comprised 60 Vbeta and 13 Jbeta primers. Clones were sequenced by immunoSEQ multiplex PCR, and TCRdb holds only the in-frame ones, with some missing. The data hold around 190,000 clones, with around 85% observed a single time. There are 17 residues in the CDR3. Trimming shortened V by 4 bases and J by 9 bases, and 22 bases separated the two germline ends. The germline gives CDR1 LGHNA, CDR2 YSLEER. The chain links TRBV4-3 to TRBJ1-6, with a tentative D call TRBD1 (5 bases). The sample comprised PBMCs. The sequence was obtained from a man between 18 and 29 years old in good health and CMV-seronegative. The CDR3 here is CASSPPRWQGHGSPLHF. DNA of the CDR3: TGCGCCAGCAGCCCCCCCCGTTGGCAGGGTCACGGTTCACCCCTCCACTTT.